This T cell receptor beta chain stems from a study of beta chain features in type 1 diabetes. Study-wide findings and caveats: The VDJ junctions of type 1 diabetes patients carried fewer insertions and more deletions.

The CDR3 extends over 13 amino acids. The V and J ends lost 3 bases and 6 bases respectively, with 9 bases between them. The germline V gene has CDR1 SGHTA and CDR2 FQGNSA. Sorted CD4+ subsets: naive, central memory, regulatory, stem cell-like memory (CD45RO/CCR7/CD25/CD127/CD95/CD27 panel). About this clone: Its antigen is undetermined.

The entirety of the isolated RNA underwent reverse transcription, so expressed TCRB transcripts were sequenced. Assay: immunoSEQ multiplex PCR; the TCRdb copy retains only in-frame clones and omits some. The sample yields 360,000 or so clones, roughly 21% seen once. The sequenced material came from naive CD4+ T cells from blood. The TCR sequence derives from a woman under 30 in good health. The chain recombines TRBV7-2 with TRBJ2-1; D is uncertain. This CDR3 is CASSLRLANEQFF. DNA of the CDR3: TGTGCCAGCAGCTTGCGGTTAGCCAATGAGCAGTTCTTC.